This T cell receptor (beta chain) was captured in a study of blood T cell repertoires in COVID-19 (TCRdb year 2020). Regarding the complete study: Samples covering the acute and convalescent phases of COVID-19 were provided by collaborators in the United States, Italy and Spain. The repertoires were released in a freely available public database meant as a resource for research on the immune response to SARS-CoV-2. Samples came from the ongoing ImmuneRACE study (first 160 participants) plus 1,254 subjects from 6 global collaborators. Where HLA class I and class II types were available, the types were taken from metadata supplied by the sample provider, not from assay-based typing. The material from the prospective study consisted of cDNA or gDNA derived from T cells, B-cell-depleted T cells, or PBMCs. A de-identified subject ID, COVID-19 status, age in years and sex were almost always included in the sample metadata. Subjects who had been exposed to COVID-19, were actively infected with it, or had recovered from it provided the deeply sampled blood TCRbeta repertoires that made up the dataset. The study at large found these results: Clinical and demographic metadata were provided uncurated, with the amount varying by source and participant.

CDR1 and CDR2 were assigned from the germline V gene as SNHLY and FYNNEI. From cysteine to phenylalanine, the CDR3 is 16 amino acids long. The sequence is cut down to CDR3 DNA, 48 bases in frame from base 1. Clipping removes 8 bases from V and 0 bases from J, with 8 as the unmatched junction base count. Each collaborating institution followed its own protocols to collect whole blood in K2EDTA tubes. For TCRbeta analysis, collaborators shipped samples as frozen whole blood, isolated PBMCs, or DNA extracted from either of those sample types. TCRbeta CDR3 regions were amplified from genomic DNA by means of the immunoSEQ Assay, a bias-controlled multiplex PCR. Processing in the source paper ran as follows. Nucleated cell counts per sample were estimated from amplification of reference gene primers within the assay. To quantify the absolute abundance of each unique TCRbeta CDR3 rearrangement, sequence reads were collapsed and filtered. For each sample, productive Simpson clonality was calculated as the square root of Simpson's diversity index across productive rearrangements. The table comes from immuneACCESS by way of TCRdb, which keeps in-frame sequences with V and J called. Part of the clones is missing from these tables; in studies checked, under half for an unresolved V gene and the rest for unknown reasons. Clonal size and the V and J genes are those of that table, whereas D and trimming came from the DNA. The sample contains 200,000 to 300,000 clones, roughly 81% of them found a single time. Jointly, the top ten make up under 4.5% of the sample.

With regard to this clone: It has no known antigen specificity. The sample holds no much larger clone one base away, and base qualities are not on file.

Sequenced input: peripheral blood. In this chain, TRBV2 is recombined with TRBJ1-5, with 9 bases matching TRBD1. This sequence originates from a man aged 50 to 59 with acute or convalescent COVID-19. The CDR3 sequence is CASSSDRGYSNQPQHF. The DNA reads as follows: TGTGCCAGCTCCTCAGACAGGGGGTATAGCAATCAGCCCCAGCATTTT.